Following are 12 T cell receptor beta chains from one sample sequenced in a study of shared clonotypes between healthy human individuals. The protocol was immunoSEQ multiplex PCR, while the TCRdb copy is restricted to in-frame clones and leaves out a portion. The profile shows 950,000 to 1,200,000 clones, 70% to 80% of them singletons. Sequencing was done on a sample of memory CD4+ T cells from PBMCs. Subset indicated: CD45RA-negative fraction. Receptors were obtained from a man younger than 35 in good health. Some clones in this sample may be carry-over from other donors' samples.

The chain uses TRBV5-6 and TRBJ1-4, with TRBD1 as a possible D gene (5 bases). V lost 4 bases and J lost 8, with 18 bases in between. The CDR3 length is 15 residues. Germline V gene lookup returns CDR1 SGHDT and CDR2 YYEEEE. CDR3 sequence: CASSPLRGAGEKLFF. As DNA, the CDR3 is TGTGCCAGCAGCCCCCTGAGAGGGGCCGGAGAAAAACTGTTTTTT.

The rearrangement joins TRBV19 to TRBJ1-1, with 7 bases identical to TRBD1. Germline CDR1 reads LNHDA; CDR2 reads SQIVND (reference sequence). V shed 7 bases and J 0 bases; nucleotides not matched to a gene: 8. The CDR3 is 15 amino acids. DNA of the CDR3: TGTGCCAGTAAAATGACAGGGAGGATGAACACTGAAGCTTTCTTT. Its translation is CASKMTGRMNTEAFF. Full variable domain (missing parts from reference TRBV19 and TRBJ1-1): DGGITQSPKYLFRKEGQNVTLSCEQNLNHDAMYWYRQDPGQGLRLIYYSQIVNDFQKGDIAEGYSVSREKKESFPLTVTSAQKNPTAFYLCASKMTGRMNTEAFFGQGTRLTVV.

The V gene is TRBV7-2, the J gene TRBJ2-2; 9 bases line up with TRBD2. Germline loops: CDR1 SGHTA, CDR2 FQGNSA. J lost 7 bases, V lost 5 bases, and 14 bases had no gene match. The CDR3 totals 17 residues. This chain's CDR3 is CASSRWGSGRFGGELFF. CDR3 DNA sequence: TGTGCCAGCAGCCGGTGGGGTAGCGGGAGATTCGGCGGGGAGCTGTTTTTT.

CDR3 sequence (DNA): TGTGCCAGCAGCTTAGTGGGACAAAACACTGAAGCTTTCTTT. Amino acid sequence: CASSLVGQNTEAFF. The chain carries TRBV7-3 and TRBJ1-1; weak D call: TRBD1 (6 bases). V shed 2 bases and J shed 2 bases, with 9 bases lying between them. Per germline, CDR1 SGHTA and CDR2 FQGTGA. The length of the CDR3 is 14 residues.

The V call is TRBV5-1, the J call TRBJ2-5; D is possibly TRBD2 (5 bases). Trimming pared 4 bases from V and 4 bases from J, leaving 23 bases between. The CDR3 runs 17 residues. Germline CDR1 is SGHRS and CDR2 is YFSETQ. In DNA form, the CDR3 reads TGCGCCAGCAGCCCGGCCGGAGGAATGTCAGGCGGAGAGACCCAGTACTTC. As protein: CASSPAGGMSGGETQYF.

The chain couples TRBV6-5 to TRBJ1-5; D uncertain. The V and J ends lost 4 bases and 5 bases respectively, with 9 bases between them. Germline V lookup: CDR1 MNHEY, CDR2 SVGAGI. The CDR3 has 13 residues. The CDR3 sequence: CASSSQPDQPQHF. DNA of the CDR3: TGTGCCAGCAGTTCCCAACCAGATCAGCCCCAGCATTTT.

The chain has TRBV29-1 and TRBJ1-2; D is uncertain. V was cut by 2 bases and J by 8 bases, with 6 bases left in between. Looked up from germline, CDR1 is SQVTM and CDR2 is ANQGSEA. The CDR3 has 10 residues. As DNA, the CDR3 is TGCAGCGTTGAATTGGACGGCTACACCTTC. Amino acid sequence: CSVELDGYTF.

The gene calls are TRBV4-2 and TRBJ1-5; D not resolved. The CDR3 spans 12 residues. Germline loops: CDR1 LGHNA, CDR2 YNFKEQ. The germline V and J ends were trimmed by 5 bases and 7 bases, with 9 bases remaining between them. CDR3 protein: CASSLAWQPQHF. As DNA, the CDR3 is TGTGCCAGCAGCTTGGCCTGGCAGCCCCAGCATTTT.

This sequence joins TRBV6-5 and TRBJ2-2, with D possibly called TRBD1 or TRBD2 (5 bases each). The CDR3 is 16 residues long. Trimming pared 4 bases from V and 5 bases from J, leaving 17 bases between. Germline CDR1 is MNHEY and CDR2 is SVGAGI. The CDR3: CASSSPSGPTTGELFF. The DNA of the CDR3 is TGTGCCAGCAGTTCTCCATCGGGACCGACGACCGGGGAGCTGTTTTTT.

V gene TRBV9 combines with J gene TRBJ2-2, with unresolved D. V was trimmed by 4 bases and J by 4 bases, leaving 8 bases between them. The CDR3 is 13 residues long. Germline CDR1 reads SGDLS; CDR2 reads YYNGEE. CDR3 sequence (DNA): TGTGCCAGCAGCCCGCGCCCCACCGGGGAGCTGTTTTTT. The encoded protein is CASSPRPTGELFF.

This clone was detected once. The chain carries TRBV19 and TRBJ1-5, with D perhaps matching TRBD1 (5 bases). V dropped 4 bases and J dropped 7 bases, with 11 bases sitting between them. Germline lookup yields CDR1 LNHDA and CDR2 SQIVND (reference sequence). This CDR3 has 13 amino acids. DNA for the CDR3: TGTGCCAGTAGTACAGGGCCCAGCCAGCCCCAGCATTTT. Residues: CASSTGPSQPQHF.

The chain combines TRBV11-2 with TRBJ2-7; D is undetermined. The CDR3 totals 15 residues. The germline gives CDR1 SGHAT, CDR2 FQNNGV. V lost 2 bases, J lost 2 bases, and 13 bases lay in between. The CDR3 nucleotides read TGTGCCAGCAGCTTAATGCTCTCTACCGCCTACGAGCAGTACTTC. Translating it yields CASSLMLSTAYEQYF.